The rows below give T cell receptor beta chains drawn from one sample of a study of T cell repertoires in ileal Crohn's disease. TCRdb's table, derived via immunoSEQ multiplex PCR, lists solely in-frame clones and lacks some. Of some 17,000 clones in the sample, roughly 76% were seen once. The sequencing input was ileal tissue. These receptors were obtained from an adult with Crohn's disease. Both conserved end residues are part of each CDR3. A D gene is named only where the DNA matches it firmly. Some rows mark clone size as missing; the rest say once, few, many or name a class of expanded clone.

NA,TRBD1,16,TRBV4-2,TRBJ2-7,CASSLETGTGADEQYF,TGTGCCAGCAGCCTCGAGACCGGGACAGGGGCGGACGAGCAGTACTTC
few,TRBD2,14,TRBV28,TRBJ2-1,CATVKAGPYNEQFF,TGTGCCACTGTAAAAGCGGGGCCCTACAATGAGCAGTTCTTC
NA,TRBD2,15,TRBV2,TRBJ2-3,CASRGLAVAGDTQYF,TGTGCCAGCAGGGGACTAGCGGTCGCCGGGGATACGCAGTATTTT
few,NA,15,TRBV5-4,TRBJ1-5,CASSQDRGSNQPQHF,TGTGCCAGCAGCCAGGATCGGGGGAGCAATCAGCCCCAGCATTTT
NA,NA,16,TRBV28,TRBJ2-3,CASSPIRGASTDTQYF,TGTGCCAGCAGCCCCATCCGGGGGGCTAGCACAGATACGCAGTATTTT
NA,NA,13,TRBV5-1,TRBJ1-2,CASNEGANYGYTF,TGCGCCAGCAACGAAGGAGCTAACTATGGCTACACCTTC
few,NA,15,TRBV28,TRBJ2-3,CASSFGLGSADTQYF,TGTGCCAGCAGTTTCGGGCTAGGGAGTGCAGATACGCAGTATTTT
NA,NA,15,TRBV27,TRBJ1-3,CASSASGTSGNTIYF,TGTGCCAGCAGTGCCTCAGGAACCTCTGGAAACACCATATATTTT
NA,TRBD1,15,TRBV2,TRBJ2-1,CASSAEQGAVNEQFF,TGTGCCAGCAGTGCGGAACAGGGGGCTGTCAATGAGCAGTTCTTC
NA,NA,11,TRBV7-2,TRBJ2-1,CASSLAGRQFF,TGTGCCAGCAGCTTAGCGGGAAGGCAGTTCTTC
NA,NA,11,TRBV2,TRBJ2-5,CASSEDETQYF,TGTGCCAGCAGTGAAGACGAGACCCAGTACTTC
once,NA,15,TRBV6-4,TRBJ1-3,CASSDGGRSGNTIYF,TGTGCCAGCAGTGACGGGGGGCGGTCTGGAAACACCATATATTTT
NA,NA,13,TRBV7-2,TRBJ1-4,CASSSPGTGKLFF,TGTGCCAGCAGCTCCCCAGGGACTGGGAAACTGTTTTTT
NA,TRBD2,16,TRBV27,TRBJ2-7,CASSFFRLAGGYEQYF,TGTGCCAGCAGTTTTTTCCGGCTAGCGGGGGGTTACGAGCAGTACTTC
NA,NA,10,TRBV29-1,TRBJ2-1,CSVLRVEQFF,TGCAGCGTATTACGGGTTGAGCAGTTCTTC
NA,NA,15,TRBV13,TRBJ2-7,CASSLLGRGPYEQYF,TGTGCCAGCAGCTTACTAGGCAGGGGCCCCTACGAGCAGTACTTC
NA,TRBD1,14,TRBV7-3,TRBJ2-2,CASRGQGGVGELFF,TGTGCCAGCCGAGGACAGGGTGGTGTCGGGGAGCTGTTTTTT
NA,NA,17,TRBV4-1,TRBJ2-7,CASSLRGSVQGPYEQYF,TGCGCCAGCAGCCTACGCGGTAGCGTACAGGGACCCTACGAGCAGTACTTC
NA,TRBD1,16,TRBV14,TRBJ2-1,CASSQDLVRGYNEQFF,TGTGCCAGCAGCCAAGATCTTGTCAGGGGGTACAATGAGCAGTTCTTC
NA,NA,14,TRBV11-1,TRBJ1-1,CASRWGEKNTEAFF,TGTGCCAGCAGGTGGGGAGAGAAGAACACTGAAGCTTTCTTT
NA,NA,16,TRBV5-4,TRBJ1-4,CASSFYVQGSNEKLFF,TGTGCCAGCAGCTTCTACGTACAGGGCTCTAATGAAAAACTGTTTTTT
NA,NA,16,TRBV6-5,TRBJ2-7,CASSLGRDWTSYEQYF,TGTGCCAGCAGTTTGGGCCGGGACTGGACCTCCTACGAGCAGTACTTC
NA,NA,16,TRBV19,TRBJ1-2,CATEGTRTDNFYGYTF,TGTGCCACGGAAGGAACAAGGACGGATAACTTCTATGGCTACACCTTC
NA,NA,16,TRBV7-2,TRBJ2-3,CASSFLGLASTDTQYF,TGTGCCAGCAGCTTCTTAGGTTTAGCTAGCACAGATACGCAGTATTTT
NA,NA,13,TRBV5-1,TRBJ2-2,CASKQEITGELFF,TGCGCCAGCAAACAGGAGATCACCGGGGAGCTGTTTTTT
few,TRBD1,13,TRBV11-2,TRBJ1-4,CASSQGEGEKLFF,TGTGCCAGCAGTCAGGGGGAGGGAGAAAAACTGTTTTTT
NA,NA,13,TRBV19,TRBJ2-5,CASSGRVVETQYF,TGTGCCAGTAGTGGCAGGGTTGTGGAGACCCAGTACTTC
NA,NA,16,TRBV4-3,TRBJ2-1,CASSQELLGGYNEQFF,TGCGCCAGCAGCCAAGAGTTACTGGGGGGTTACAATGAGCAGTTCTTC
NA,NA,14,TRBV4-1,TRBJ1-4,CASSTDPDNEKLFF,TGCGCCAGCAGCACCGACCCAGATAATGAAAAACTGTTTTTT